Detailed here is one T cell receptor (beta chain). Antigen specificity is unknown. The CDR3 runs to 17 residues. CDR1 MNHEY and CDR2 SMNVEV come from the germline V gene (reference sequence). V shed 4 bases and J shed 0 bases, with 16 bases lying between them. The sample's time point: cycle 4 day 1 (C4D1), after around six weeks of nivolumab. Each patient relapsed following autologous stem cell transplantation, and prior brentuximab vedotin exposure differed. The sample belongs to a study of PD-1 blockade in classical Hodgkin lymphoma. Study outcomes and limitations: Diversity similar to that of newly diagnosed patients was seen at baseline in complete responders. It was CD4+ TCR diversity, not CD8+, that rose significantly by C4D1. The drivers behind the repertoire differences, possibly disease activity or prior therapy, remain undefined. Exclusion covered patients beginning nivolumab under 1 year post-ASCT.

Data came from immunoSEQ multiplex PCR; TCRdb stores just in-frame clones and leaves some out. The sample has tens of thousands of clones, about 90% seen once. The gene calls are TRBV27 and TRBJ1-5; TRBD1 is a possible D gene (5 bases). This sequence originates from a human donor with classical Hodgkin lymphoma. The specimen comprised peripheral blood mononuclear cells (PBMCs), sampled before the fourth cycle of nivolumab. Here the CDR3 reads CASSSRDRGGSNQPQHF. The CDR3 bases are TGTGCCAGCAGTTCACGGGACCGTGGGGGTAGCAATCAGCCCCAGCATTTT.